These 29 T cell receptor beta chains were sequenced from one sample in a study of T cell responses to AZD1222 COVID-19 vaccine. Assay: immunoSEQ multiplex PCR; the TCRdb copy retains only in-frame clones and omits some. Of some 150,000 clones in the sample, more than 75% were seen once. The source material was peripheral blood, sampled on day 0 of MenACWY control vaccination. These receptors were taken from an adult in good health.

DNA for the CDR3: TGTGCCAGCGGAGCGGGGGGGCCAGATACGCAGTATTTT. This sequence encodes CASGAGGPDTQYF. The chain is built from TRBV28 and TRBJ2-3, with TRBD2 identical over 10 bases. This CDR3 contains 13 residues. V shed 8 bases and J 4 bases; nucleotides not matched to a gene: 3. Germline CDR1 and CDR2: MDHEN and SYDVKM.

The chain has TRBV6-5 and TRBJ2-1; 8 nucleotides agree with TRBD2. With 5 bases clipped from V and 4 bases from J, the junction kept 7 bases outside the gene matches. CDR3 length equals 15 residues. Germline CDR1 MNHEY, CDR2 SVGAGI. The CDR3 reads CASSRGGRIYNEQFF. The CDR3 DNA is TGTGCCAGCAGTCGGGGGGGGAGAATATACAATGAGCAGTTCTTC.

V is TRBV10-3 and J is TRBJ2-5, with D possibly being TRBD2 (6 bases). The CDR3 consists of 15 residues. Germline CDR1 and CDR2: ENHRY and SYGVKD. Trimming shortened V by 10 bases and J by 1 base, and 19 bases separated the two germline ends. For the CDR3, the DNA is TGTGCCACAGGACGGAGGGAAGGCGGCCAAGAGACCCAGTACTTC. Translation gives CATGRREGGQETQYF.

This clone was seen more than once but under ten times. The chain joins TRBV9 to TRBJ2-3, with 8 bases that match TRBD2. Germline V gene sequence: CDR1 SGDLS, CDR2 YYNGEE. V shed 0 bases and J 2 bases; nucleotides not matched to a gene: 8. The length of the CDR3 is 17 residues. The CDR3 sequence is CASSVAVSGGVTDTQYF. As DNA, the CDR3 is TGTGCCAGCAGCGTAGCTGTATCCGGGGGGGTCACAGATACGCAGTATTTT.

V gene TRBV7-9 combines with J gene TRBJ2-7; D unclear. Trimming stripped 3 bases from V and 0 bases from J, with 9 bases between. The CDR3 is made up of 14 amino acids. The germline V gene has CDR1 SEHNR and CDR2 FQNEAQ (reference sequence). The CDR3 spells CASSFGQPSYEQYV. CDR3 nucleotide sequence: TGTGCCAGCAGCTTCGGGCAGCCCTCCTACGAGCAGTACGTC.

The chain links TRBV2 to TRBJ2-6, with D perhaps matching TRBD2 (5 bases). The CDR3 is made up of 19 amino acids. Between the trimmed V and J ends, which lost 4 bases and 0 bases, there was a span of 19 bases. Germline V lookup: CDR1 SNHLY, CDR2 FYNNEI. CDR3 coding DNA: TGTGCCAGCAGTGGAGCAGTGGGAGTAGGAAGCTCTGGGGCCAACGTCCTGACTTTC. Encoded protein: CASSGAVGVGSSGANVLTF. Combining the CDR3 with reference TRBV2 and TRBJ2-6 gives the whole variable domain EPEVTQTPSHQVTQMGQEVILRCVPISNHLYFYWYRQILGQKVEFLVSFYNNEISEKSEIFDDQFSVERPDGSNFTLKIRSTKLEDSAMYFCASSGAVGVGSSGANVLTFGAGSRLTVL.

The V gene is TRBV12-3 or TRBV12-4, the J gene TRBJ1-2, with D unclear. Trimming took off 8 bases at V and 5 bases at J, with 12 bases between the two ends. This CDR3 has 12 residues. CDR3 bases: TGTGCCAGCGGTTACACAGAATATGGCTACACCTTC. This codes for CASGYTEYGYTF.

V gene TRBV5-8 combines with J gene TRBJ1-5; D is unclear. The CDR3 is 11 residues long. From germline, CDR1 is SGHTS and CDR2 YDEGEE. The V gene lost 3 bases and the J gene lost 9 bases, with 7 bases spanning the gap. CDR3 residues: CASSSSRPQHF. In nucleotides, the CDR3 is TGTGCCAGCAGCTCGTCCCGGCCCCAGCATTTT.

The chain recombines TRBV10-1 with TRBJ2-1; 8 bases are a match to TRBD2. This CDR3 is 15 amino acids long. V shed 2 bases, J shed 5 bases, and the junction held 5 bases outside the gene matches. Germline-derived CDR1 and CDR2 are WNHNN and SYGVQD (reference sequence). The CDR3 protein is CASSEVAGLNNEQFF. In DNA, the CDR3 is TGCGCCAGCAGTGAGGTAGCGGGGTTGAACAATGAGCAGTTCTTC.

J is TRBJ1-2 and V is TRBV4-1; weak D call: TRBD1 (5 bases). Germline assignment: CDR1 MGHRA and CDR2 YSYEKL. The CDR3 extends over 14 amino acids. V lost 4 bases and J 5 bases, leaving 14 bases between the germline ends. The CDR3 nucleotides are TGCGCCAGCAGCCGAGGGACGGACGGTTATGGCTACACCTTC. Its protein product is CASSRGTDGYGYTF.

The genes are TRBV13 and TRBJ2-2; 12 bases fit TRBD2. Germline assignment: CDR1 PRHDT and CDR2 FYEKMQ (reference sequence). The junction had 9 bases not matched to a gene; V was cut back by 4 bases and J by 0 bases. The CDR3 has 19 amino acids. This chain's CDR3 is CASSSTLTSGGPNTGELFF. CDR3 nucleotide sequence: TGTGCCAGCAGCTCAACCTTGACTAGCGGGGGCCCGAACACCGGGGAGCTGTTTTTT.

V is TRBV11-2 and J is TRBJ1-3; D remains ambiguous. Trimming took 5 bases from V and 4 from J, leaving 15 bases between them. CDR1 SGHAT and CDR2 FQNNGV come from the germline V gene. The CDR3 is 15 residues long. CDR3 region: CASSPSPVTGNTIYF. As DNA, the CDR3 is TGTGCCAGCAGCCCATCACCCGTCACCGGAAACACCATATATTTT.

This clone was seen a single time. The chain carries TRBV24-1 and TRBJ2-2, with 9 nucleotides matching TRBD1. Germline V gene data show CDR1 as KGHDR and CDR2 as SFDVKD. This CDR3 comprises 18 residues. J lost 6 bases, V lost 4 bases, and 14 bases had no gene match. The CDR3 region is CATSDQTGGVGWSGELFF. The CDR3 DNA reads as TGTGCCACCAGTGACCAGACAGGGGGAGTAGGTTGGTCCGGGGAGCTGTTTTTT.

A few counts support this clone. The rearrangement links TRBV19 to TRBJ2-1; 8 bases map to TRBD2. The CDR3 has 13 residues. V was pared by 6 bases and J by 6 bases, with 4 bases of the junction left unmatched. The germline CDR1 and CDR2 sequences are LNHDA and SQIVND (reference sequence). The CDR3 spells CASSGGAVNEQFF. CDR3 DNA sequence: TGTGCCAGTAGCGGGGGGGCGGTCAATGAGCAGTTCTTC.

V gene TRBV18 combines with J gene TRBJ1-2; TRBD1 is a possible D gene (5 bases). Per the germline V gene, CDR1 is KGHSH and CDR2 is LQKENI. V shed 8 bases and J shed 6 bases, with 19 bases lying between them. The CDR3 is 14 amino acids. DNA of the CDR3: TGTGCCAGCCGATCACCCGCCAGGGAGGATGGCTACACCTTC. Translated, it gives CASRSPAREDGYTF.

The chain joins TRBV6-5 to TRBJ1-6; TRBD1 matches 7 bases. Germline V gene lookup returns CDR1 MNHEY and CDR2 SVGAGI. The CDR3 runs 14 residues. The junction had 10 bases not matched to a gene; V was cut back by 7 bases and J by 10 bases. In DNA, the CDR3 is TGTGCCAGCAATAAGGGACAGATCGACTCACCCCTCCACTTT. This codes for CASNKGQIDSPLHF.

V gene TRBV7-8 combines with J gene TRBJ1-2; 10 positions match TRBD1. The CDR3 loop spans 14 amino acids. With V trimmed by 3 bases and J by 8 bases, 6 bases remained unmatched. Germline CDR1 and CDR2: SGHVS and FQNEAQ. The CDR3 sequence: CASSLGTGVEGYTF. The CDR3 DNA follows: TGTGCCAGCAGCTTGGGGACAGGGGTAGAGGGCTACACCTTC.

The V call is TRBV5-6, the J call TRBJ1-1, with a weak D call TRBD1 (5 bases). CDR1 is SGHDT, CDR2 YYEEEE, per germline. This CDR3 comprises 14 residues. With 1 base removed from V and 3 bases from J, the gap between germline ends came to 10 bases. CDR3 DNA sequence: TGTGCCAGCAGCTTGTTTTGGGGGGACACTGAAGCTTTCTTT. Amino acids: CASSLFWGDTEAFF. The variable domain in full, completed from reference TRBV5-6 and TRBJ1-1, reads DAGVTQSPTHLIKTRGQQVTLRCSPKSGHDTVSWYQQALGQGPQFIFQYYEEEERQRGNFPDRFSGHQFPNYSSELNVNALLLGDSALYLCASSLFWGDTEAFFGQGTRLTVV.

This clone turned up a few times. The genes are TRBV2 and TRBJ2-7; the match to TRBD2 covers 7 bases. This CDR3 has 11 residues. Trimming took 7 bases from V and 4 from J; bases not matched to a gene: 1. Germline V gives CDR1 SNHLY, CDR2 FYNNEI. The CDR3 nucleotides are TGTGCCAGCACAGCGGGATACGAGCAGTACTTC. It encodes CASTAGYEQYF.

The V and J genes are TRBV7-9 and TRBJ2-7, with 14 bases that match TRBD2. CDR1 is SEHNR, CDR2 FQNEAQ, per germline (reference sequence). The CDR3 covers 14 residues. With 1 base clipped from V and 11 bases from J, the junction kept 4 bases outside the gene matches. As DNA, the CDR3 is TGTGCCAGCAGCTTAGGACTAGCGGGGGGGCCAGAGTACTTC. Translation: CASSLGLAGGPEYF.

This chain uses TRBV2 with TRBJ2-2; 15 nucleotides match TRBD2. The trim removed 4 bases at V and 5 bases at J, leaving 2 bases unmatched. The CDR3 sequence is 16 residues long. Germline CDR1 SNHLY, CDR2 FYNNEI. The CDR3 spells CASSAGTSGGTGELFF. DNA for the CDR3: TGTGCCAGCAGTGCTGGGACTAGCGGGGGGACCGGGGAGCTGTTTTTT.

The chain employs TRBV5-5 and TRBJ2-6, with a possible D match to TRBD2 (6 bases). Germline V gene lookup returns CDR1 SGHKS and CDR2 YYEKEE (reference sequence). The germline V and J ends were trimmed by 2 bases and 0 bases, with 12 bases remaining between them. CDR3 length: 17 amino acids. CDR3 bases: TGTGCCAGCAGCTTCGGGACTGGACTCTCTGGGGCCAACGTCCTGACTTTC. It specifies CASSFGTGLSGANVLTF.

Here the CDR3 reads CATSTGTRAGELFF. The DNA of the CDR3 is TGTGCCACCTCCACCGGGACTAGGGCCGGGGAGCTGTTTTTT. The gene calls are TRBV15 and TRBJ2-2; 8 nucleotides agree with TRBD2. The trim removed 8 bases at V and 6 bases at J, leaving 8 bases unmatched. CDR1 and CDR2 from the germline V gene are LNHNV and YYDKDF (reference sequence). This CDR3 region has 14 residues.

The rearrangement joins TRBV7-2 to TRBJ2-1; D is possibly TRBD1 (6 bases). V was cut by 1 base and J by 12 bases, with 19 bases left in between. In germline, CDR1 is SGHTA, CDR2 FQGNSA. The CDR3 consists of 15 residues. CDR3 region: CASSLEGVFGSGQFF. The CDR3 coding sequence is TGTGCCAGCAGCTTAGAGGGGGTTTTTGGATCGGGGCAGTTCTTC.

This clone showed up just once. The chain links TRBV7-9 to TRBJ2-6; D remains ambiguous. The length of the CDR3 is 15 residues. CDR1 and CDR2 from the germline V gene are SEHNR and FQNEAQ (reference sequence). V was pared by 2 bases and J by 4 bases, with 9 bases between. This CDR3 is CASSLKASGANVLTF. Here the CDR3 DNA reads TGTGCCAGCAGCTTAAAGGCCTCCGGGGCCAACGTCCTGACTTTC.

This sequence joins TRBV5-5 and TRBJ2-5; D is perhaps TRBD1 or TRBD2 (6 bases each). The germline V gene encodes CDR1 SGHKS and CDR2 YYEKEE (reference sequence). V was cut by 4 bases and J by 5 bases, with 21 bases left in between. This CDR3 comprises 16 residues. The CDR3 DNA is TGTGCCAGCAGCCCCCCCTTGACGGGGGCCTTGGAGACCCAGTACTTC. It is translated as CASSPPLTGALETQYF.

V usage is TRBV28 and J usage is TRBJ2-7; 8 positions agree with TRBD1. V shed 6 bases and J 9 bases; nucleotides not matched to a gene: 7. This CDR3 has 12 residues. Germline V gene lookup returns CDR1 MDHEN and CDR2 SYDVKM. For the CDR3, the DNA is TGTGCCAGCAGGCGACAGGGGTCGGGGCAGTACTTC. This gives the protein CASRRQGSGQYF.

This rearrangement joins TRBV6-5 to TRBJ2-7, with D hard to call. The germline V gene encodes CDR1 MNHEY and CDR2 SVGAGI. V dropped 2 bases and J dropped 2 bases, with 7 bases sitting between them. The CDR3 is made up of 13 amino acids. The CDR3 spells CASSYGPTYEQYF. The CDR3 region has the DNA TGTGCCAGCAGTTACGGACCAACCTACGAGCAGTACTTC.

The chain recombines TRBV5-4 with TRBJ1-3; D is ambiguous. CDR3 size: 14 residues. The V and J ends lost 2 bases and 0 bases respectively, with 6 bases between them. Per the germline V gene, CDR1 is SGHNT and CDR2 is YYREEE (reference sequence). CDR3 region: CASSFRSSGNTIYF. CDR3 in DNA: TGTGCCAGCAGCTTCAGGAGCTCTGGAAACACCATATATTTT. Supplemented by reference TRBV5-4 and TRBJ1-3, the full variable domain reads ETGVTQSPTHLIKTRGQQVTLRCSSQSGHNTVSWYQQALGQGPQFIFQYYREEENGRGNFPPRFSGLQFPNYSSELNVNALELDDSALYLCASSFRSSGNTIYFGEGSWLTVV.